Below, 10 T cell receptor beta chains from the same sample are listed, as sequenced in a study of regulatory T cells in long-lasting Graves disease. The TCR beta library used iRepertoire HTBI primers with Arm-PCR amplification of CDR3. TCRdb re-called the multiplex PCR reads with MiXCR, one entry per CDR3 protein. The table records some 560,000 distinct CDR3 sequences, roughly 15% of them present only once. Time point reported: newly diagnosed GD, antithyroid drugs for less than 3 months. Preparation of the TCR library used RNA extracted from PBMCs. Separately, the same data were catalogued under a study of T cells in Graves' hyperthyroidism and ophthalmopathy.

Specimen: peripheral blood mononuclear cells (PBMCs), collected at new diagnosis, from a patient treated with antithyroid drugs. The source is a woman aged 35 to 60 with Graves disease.

This clonotype was picked up many times. The V and J genes are TRBV5-1 and TRBJ1-1; TRBD1 is a possible D gene (5 bases). V lost 3 bases, J lost 6 bases, and 15 bases lay in between. The CDR3 spans 14 residues. From germline, CDR1 is SGHRS and CDR2 YFSETQ. CDR3 DNA: TGCGCCAGCAGCTCCGAGGGGATCTTGGCTGAAGCTTTCTTT. Its translation: CASSSEGILAEAFF. The full variable domain, with the rest looked up from reference TRBV5-1 and TRBJ1-1, is KAGVTQTPRYLIKTRGQQVTLSCSPISGHRSVSWYQQTPGQGLQFLFEYFSETQRNKGNFPGRFSGRQFSNSRSEMNVSTLELGDSALYLCASSSEGILAEAFFGQGTRLTVV.

The chain recombines TRBV14 with TRBJ2-1; 7 bases are shared with TRBD2. The CDR3 spans 16 residues. Per the germline V gene, CDR1 is SGHDN and CDR2 is FVKESK. Trimming took 4 bases from V and 2 from J; bases not matched to a gene: 8. As DNA, the CDR3 is TGTGCCAGCAGCCCTGTTCTGGCGGGGGCCTACAATGAGCAGTTCTTC. This sequence encodes CASSPVLAGAYNEQFF.

The genes are TRBV5-8 and TRBJ2-1; no firm D call. V lost 1 base, J lost 0 bases, and 11 bases lay in between. Germline values: CDR1 SGHTS, CDR2 YDEGEE. This CDR3 is 16 amino acids long. In DNA, the CDR3 is TGTGCCAGCAGCTTGTCGGGCCAAATCTCCTACAATGAGCAGTTCTTC. Its translation is CASSLSGQISYNEQFF.

V is TRBV5-1 and J is TRBJ2-1; D ambiguous. Germline loops: CDR1 SGHRS, CDR2 YFSETQ. The CDR3 is 12 residues long. V lost 4 bases, J lost 8 bases, and 10 bases lay in between. The CDR3 DNA is TGCGCCAGCAGCGCCCTAGGTTATGAGCAGTTCTTC. It is translated as CASSALGYEQFF.

V usage is TRBV28 and J usage is TRBJ2-5, with TRBD2 matching 7 bases. Germline lookup yields CDR1 MDHEN and CDR2 SYDVKM. Germline trimming cut 3 bases from V and 1 base from J; bases unmatched to any gene: 2. The length of the CDR3 is 14 residues. The chain's CDR3 is CASSFGGFQETQYF. CDR3 bases: TGTGCCAGCAGTTTCGGGGGGTTCCAAGAGACCCAGTACTTC.

The chain carries TRBV5-1 and TRBJ2-2; the match to TRBD1 covers 8 bases. The trim removed 0 bases at V and 5 bases at J, leaving 3 bases unmatched. Looked up from germline, CDR1 is SGHRS and CDR2 is YFSETQ. This CDR3 comprises 15 residues. The CDR3 DNA reads as TGCGCCAGCAGCTTGGTACAGGGGGAAACCGGGGAGCTGTTTTTT. It codes for CASSLVQGETGELFF. Based on the CDR3 plus reference TRBV5-1 and TRBJ2-2, the full variable domain is KAGVTQTPRYLIKTRGQQVTLSCSPISGHRSVSWYQQTPGQGLQFLFEYFSETQRNKGNFPGRFSGRQFSNSRSEMNVSTLELGDSALYLCASSLVQGETGELFFGEGSRLTVL.

The V call is TRBV5-4, the J call TRBJ2-5; unclear D gene. CDR3 length: 15 amino acids. Germline assignment: CDR1 SGHNT and CDR2 YYREEE (reference sequence). V dropped 2 bases and J dropped 2 bases, with 13 bases sitting between them. CDR3 residues: CASSLGGPGQETQYF. CDR3 nucleotide sequence: TGTGCCAGCAGCTTAGGCGGTCCAGGACAAGAGACCCAGTACTTC.

This clonotype was observed a few times. The chain recombines TRBV7-6 with TRBJ1-6; D uncertain. The CDR3 runs to 15 residues. Germline CDR1 reads SGHVS; CDR2 reads FNYEAQ. Between the trimmed V and J ends, which lost 2 bases and 7 bases, there was a span of 12 bases. CDR3 protein: CASSLRQVLNSPLHF. The CDR3 DNA reads TGTGCCAGCAGCTTACGCCAGGTTCTGAATTCACCCCTCCACTTT. Full variable domain (missing parts from reference TRBV7-6 and TRBJ1-6): GAGVSQSPRYKVTKRGQDVALRCDPISGHVSLYWYRQALGQGPEFLTYFNYEAQQDKSGLPNDRFSAERPEGSISTLTIQRTEQRDSAMYRCASSLRQVLNSPLHFGNGTRLTVT.

This clonotype was recorded at least ten times. The V and J genes are TRBV5-5 and TRBJ1-3; D unresolved. Trimming removed 0 bases from V and 2 bases from J, with 12 bases in between. The CDR3 totals 16 residues. Germline lookup yields CDR1 SGHKS and CDR2 YYEKEE (reference sequence). Here the CDR3 reads CASSLVPNSAGNTIYF. The DNA for the CDR3 is TGTGCCAGCAGCTTGGTGCCCAACTCCGCTGGAAACACCATATATTTT.

At least ten counts were recorded for this clonotype. The V call is TRBV6-5, the J call TRBJ1-1; a weak D match, TRBD1 (6 bases). With 4 bases removed from V and 1 base from J, the gap between germline ends came to 13 bases. Looked up from germline, CDR1 is MNHEY and CDR2 is SVGAGI. This CDR3 region has 15 residues. The CDR3 region has the DNA TGTGCCAGCAGTTCAAAACAGGGATGGAACACTGAAGCTTTCTTT. Protein: CASSSKQGWNTEAFF.